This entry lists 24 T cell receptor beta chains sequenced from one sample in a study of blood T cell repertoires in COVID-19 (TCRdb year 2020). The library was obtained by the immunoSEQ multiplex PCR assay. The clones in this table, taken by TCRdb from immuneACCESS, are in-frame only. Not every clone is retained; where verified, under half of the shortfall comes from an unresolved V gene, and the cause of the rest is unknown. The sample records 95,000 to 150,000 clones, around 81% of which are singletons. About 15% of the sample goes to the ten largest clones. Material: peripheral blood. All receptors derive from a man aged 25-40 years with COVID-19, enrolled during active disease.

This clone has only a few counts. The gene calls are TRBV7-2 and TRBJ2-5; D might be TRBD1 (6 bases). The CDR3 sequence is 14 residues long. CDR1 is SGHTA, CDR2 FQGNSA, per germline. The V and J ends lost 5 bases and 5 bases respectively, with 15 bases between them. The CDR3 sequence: CASSPSLGAETQYF. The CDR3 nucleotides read TGTGCCAGCAGCCCCAGTCTGGGGGCGGAGACCCAGTACTTC.

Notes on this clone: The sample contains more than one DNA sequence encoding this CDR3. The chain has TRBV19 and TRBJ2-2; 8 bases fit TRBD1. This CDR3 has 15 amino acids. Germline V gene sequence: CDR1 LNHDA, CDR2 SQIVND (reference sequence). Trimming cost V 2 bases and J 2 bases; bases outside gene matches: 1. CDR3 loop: CASSIQGANTGELFF. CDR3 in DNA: TGTGCCAGTAGTATACAGGGGGCCAACACCGGGGAGCTGTTTTTT.

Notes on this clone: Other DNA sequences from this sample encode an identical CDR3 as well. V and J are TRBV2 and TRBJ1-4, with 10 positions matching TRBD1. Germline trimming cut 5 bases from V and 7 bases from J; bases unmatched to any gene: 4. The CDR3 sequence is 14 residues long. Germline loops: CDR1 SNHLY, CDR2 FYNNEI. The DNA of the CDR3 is TGTGCCAGCAGTTCCGGGACAGGGGTTGAAAAACTGTTTTTT. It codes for CASSSGTGVEKLFF. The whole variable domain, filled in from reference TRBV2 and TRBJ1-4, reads EPEVTQTPSHQVTQMGQEVILRCVPISNHLYFYWYRQILGQKVEFLVSFYNNEISEKSEIFDDQFSVERPDGSNFTLKIRSTKLEDSAMYFCASSSGTGVEKLFFGSGTQLSVL.

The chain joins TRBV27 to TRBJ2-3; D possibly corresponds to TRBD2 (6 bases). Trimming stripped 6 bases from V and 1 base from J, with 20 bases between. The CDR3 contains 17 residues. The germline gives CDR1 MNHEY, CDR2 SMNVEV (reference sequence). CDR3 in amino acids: CASSPRLDRWGTDTQYF. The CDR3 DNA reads TGTGCCAGCAGCCCCAGACTAGACCGTTGGGGCACAGATACGCAGTATTTT.

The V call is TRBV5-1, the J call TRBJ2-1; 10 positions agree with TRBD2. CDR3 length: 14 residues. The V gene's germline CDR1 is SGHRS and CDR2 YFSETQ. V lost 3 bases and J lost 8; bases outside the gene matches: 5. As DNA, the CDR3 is TGCGCCAGCAGCTACGGACTAGCGGAGCATGAGCAGTTCTTC. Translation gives CASSYGLAEHEQFF.

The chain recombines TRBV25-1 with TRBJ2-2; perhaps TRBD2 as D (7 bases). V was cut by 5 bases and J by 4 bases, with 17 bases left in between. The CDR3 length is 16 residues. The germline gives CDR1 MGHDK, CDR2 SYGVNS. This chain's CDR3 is CASSSLAGALTGELFF. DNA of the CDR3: TGTGCCAGCAGTTCCTTGGCGGGGGCCCTCACCGGGGAGCTGTTTTTT.

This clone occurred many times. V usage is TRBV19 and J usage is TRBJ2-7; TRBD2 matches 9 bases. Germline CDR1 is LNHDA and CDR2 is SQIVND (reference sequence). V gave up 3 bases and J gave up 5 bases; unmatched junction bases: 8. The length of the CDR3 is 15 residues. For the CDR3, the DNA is TGTGCCAGTAGTATGCGGCTAGCGGGAAATCACGAGCAGTACTTC. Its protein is CASSMRLAGNHEQYF.

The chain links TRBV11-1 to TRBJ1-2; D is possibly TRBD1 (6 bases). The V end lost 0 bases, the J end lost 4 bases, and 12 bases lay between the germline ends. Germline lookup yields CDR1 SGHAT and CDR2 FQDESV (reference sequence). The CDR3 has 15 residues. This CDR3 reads CASSLAGQGIYGYTF. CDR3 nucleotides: TGTGCCAGCAGCTTAGCGGGACAAGGGATCTATGGCTACACCTTC. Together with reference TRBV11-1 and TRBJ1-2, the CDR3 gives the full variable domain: EAEVAQSPRYKITEKSQAVAFWCDPISGHATLYWYRQILGQGPELLVQFQDESVVDDSQLPKDRFSAERLKGVDSTLKIQPAELGDSAMYLCASSLAGQGIYGYTFGSGTRLTVV.

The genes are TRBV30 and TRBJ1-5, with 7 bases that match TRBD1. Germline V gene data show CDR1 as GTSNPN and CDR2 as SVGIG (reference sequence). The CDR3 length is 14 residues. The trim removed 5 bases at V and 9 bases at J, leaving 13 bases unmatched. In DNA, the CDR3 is TGTGCCTGGGCTAGACAGGGAGGTTCGTGGCCCCAGCATTTT. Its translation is CAWARQGGSWPQHF.

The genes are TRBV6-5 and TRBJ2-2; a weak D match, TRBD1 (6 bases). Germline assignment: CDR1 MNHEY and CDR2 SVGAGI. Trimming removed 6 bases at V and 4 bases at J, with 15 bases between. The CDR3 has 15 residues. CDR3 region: CASSILQGSTGELFF. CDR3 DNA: TGTGCCAGCAGCATACTACAGGGTAGCACCGGGGAGCTGTTTTTT.

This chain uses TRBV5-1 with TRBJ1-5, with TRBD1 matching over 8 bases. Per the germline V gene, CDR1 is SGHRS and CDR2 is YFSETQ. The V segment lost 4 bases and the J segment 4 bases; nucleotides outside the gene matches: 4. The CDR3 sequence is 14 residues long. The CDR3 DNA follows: TGCGCCAGCAGCCCGGGACAGGAGAATCAGCCCCAGCATTTT. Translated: CASSPGQENQPQHF.

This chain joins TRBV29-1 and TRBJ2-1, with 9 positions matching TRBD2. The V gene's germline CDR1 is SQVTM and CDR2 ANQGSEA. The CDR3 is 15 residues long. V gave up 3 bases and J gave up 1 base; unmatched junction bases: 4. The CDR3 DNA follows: TGCAGCGTTGAGGGGACTAGCATATCCTACAATGAGCAGTTCTTC. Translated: CSVEGTSISYNEQFF.

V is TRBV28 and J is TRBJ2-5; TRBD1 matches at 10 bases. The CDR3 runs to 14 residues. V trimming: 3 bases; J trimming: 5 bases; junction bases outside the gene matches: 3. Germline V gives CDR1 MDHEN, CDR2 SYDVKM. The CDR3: CASSLGQGLETQYF. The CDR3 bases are TGTGCCAGCAGTTTGGGACAGGGGCTGGAGACCCAGTACTTC.

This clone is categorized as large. CDR3 in amino acids: CASSFRGRGYTF. The CDR3 DNA reads TGTGCCAGCAGTTTCCGAGGGAGGGGCTACACCTTC. The V call is TRBV27, the J call TRBJ1-2, with D hard to call. The V gene lost 3 bases and the J gene lost 8 bases, with 10 bases spanning the gap. The CDR3 runs 12 residues. The germline gives CDR1 MNHEY, CDR2 SMNVEV (reference sequence).

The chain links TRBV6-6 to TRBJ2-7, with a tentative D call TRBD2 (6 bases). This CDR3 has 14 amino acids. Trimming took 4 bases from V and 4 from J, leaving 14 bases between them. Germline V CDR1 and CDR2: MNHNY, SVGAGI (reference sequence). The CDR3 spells CASSSSGVQYEQYF. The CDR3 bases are TGTGCCAGCAGTTCGTCGGGAGTACAGTACGAGCAGTACTTC.

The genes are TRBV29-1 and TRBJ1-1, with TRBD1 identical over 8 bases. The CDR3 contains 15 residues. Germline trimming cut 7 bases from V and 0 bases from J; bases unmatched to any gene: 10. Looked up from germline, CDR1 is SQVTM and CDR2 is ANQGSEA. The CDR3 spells CSAGQGGGLNTEAFF. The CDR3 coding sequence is TGCAGCGCTGGACAGGGCGGGGGCCTGAACACTGAAGCTTTCTTT. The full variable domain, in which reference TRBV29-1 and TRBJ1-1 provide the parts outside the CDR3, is SAVISQKPSRDICQRGTSLTIQCQVDSQVTMMFWYRQQPGQSLTLIATANQGSEATYESGFVIDKFPISRPNLTFSTLTVSNMSPEDSSIYLCSAGQGGGLNTEAFFGQGTRLTVV.

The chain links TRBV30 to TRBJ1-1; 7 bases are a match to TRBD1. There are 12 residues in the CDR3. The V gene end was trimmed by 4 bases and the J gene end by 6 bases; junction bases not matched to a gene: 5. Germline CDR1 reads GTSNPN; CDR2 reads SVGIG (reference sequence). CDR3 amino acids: CAWNPGQSEAFF. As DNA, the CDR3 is TGTGCCTGGAACCCGGGACAGTCTGAAGCTTTCTTT.

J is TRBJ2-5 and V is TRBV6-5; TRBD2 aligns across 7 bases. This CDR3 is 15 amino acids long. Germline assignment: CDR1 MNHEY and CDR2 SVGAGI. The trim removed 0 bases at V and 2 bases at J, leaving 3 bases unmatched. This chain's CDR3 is CASSYSQRGQETQYF. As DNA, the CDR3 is TGTGCCAGCAGTTACTCTCAGCGGGGACAAGAGACCCAGTACTTC.

The CDR3 spells CASSVTGADTEAFF. In DNA form, the CDR3 reads TGTGCCAGCAGCGTAACAGGGGCGGACACTGAAGCTTTCTTT. V is TRBV2 and J is TRBJ1-1, with TRBD1 identical over 7 bases. Trimming took 6 bases from V and 3 from J; bases not matched to a gene: 7. In germline, CDR1 is SNHLY, CDR2 FYNNEI. The CDR3 contains 14 residues.

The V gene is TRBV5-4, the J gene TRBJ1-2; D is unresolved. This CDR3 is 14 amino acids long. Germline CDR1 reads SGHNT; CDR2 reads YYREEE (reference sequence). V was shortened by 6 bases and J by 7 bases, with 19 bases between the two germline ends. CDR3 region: CASTLGGSRSGYTF. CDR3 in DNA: TGTGCCAGCACGCTCGGCGGGAGTCGGTCTGGCTACACCTTC.

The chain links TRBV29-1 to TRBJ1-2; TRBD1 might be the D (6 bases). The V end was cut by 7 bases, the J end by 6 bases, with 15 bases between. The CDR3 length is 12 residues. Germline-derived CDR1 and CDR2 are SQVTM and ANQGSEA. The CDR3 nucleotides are TGCAGCGCCAACTTACAGGGAAATGGCTACACCTTC. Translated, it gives CSANLQGNGYTF.

CDR3 in DNA: TGTGCCTGGAGAGGCGGGAGGACAGATACGCAGTATTTT. It codes for CAWRGGRTDTQYF. V is TRBV30 and J is TRBJ2-3; TRBD2 matches 8 bases. After removal of 3 bases from V and 3 bases from J, the junction contained 2 bases not matched to a gene. Germline V gives CDR1 GTSNPN, CDR2 SVGIG (reference sequence). CDR3 length equals 13 residues.

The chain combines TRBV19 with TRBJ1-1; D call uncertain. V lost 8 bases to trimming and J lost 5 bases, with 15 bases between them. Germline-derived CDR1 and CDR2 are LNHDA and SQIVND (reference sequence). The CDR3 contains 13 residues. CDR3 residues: CASVVPGETEAFF. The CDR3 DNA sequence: TGTGCCAGTGTCGTCCCCGGGGAGACTGAAGCTTTCTTT.

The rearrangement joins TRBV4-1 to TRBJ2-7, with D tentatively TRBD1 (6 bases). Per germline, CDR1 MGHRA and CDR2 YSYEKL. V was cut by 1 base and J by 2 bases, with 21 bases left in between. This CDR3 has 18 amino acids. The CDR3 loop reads CASSQGPSLLDRAYEQYF. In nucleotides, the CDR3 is TGCGCCAGCAGCCAAGGCCCCTCCCTCTTGGACAGAGCCTACGAGCAGTACTTC.